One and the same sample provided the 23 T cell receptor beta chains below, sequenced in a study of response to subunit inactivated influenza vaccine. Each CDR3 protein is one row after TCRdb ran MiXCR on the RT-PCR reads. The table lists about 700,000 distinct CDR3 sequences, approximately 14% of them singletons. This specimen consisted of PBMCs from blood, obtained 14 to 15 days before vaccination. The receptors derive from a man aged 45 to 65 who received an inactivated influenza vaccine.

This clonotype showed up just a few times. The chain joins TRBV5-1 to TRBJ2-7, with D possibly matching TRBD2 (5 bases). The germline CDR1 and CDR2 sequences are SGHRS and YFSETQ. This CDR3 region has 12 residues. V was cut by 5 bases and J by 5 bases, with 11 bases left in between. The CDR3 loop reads CASSEGGDEQYF. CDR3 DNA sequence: TGCGCCAGCAGTGAAGGAGGAGACGAGCAGTACTTC.

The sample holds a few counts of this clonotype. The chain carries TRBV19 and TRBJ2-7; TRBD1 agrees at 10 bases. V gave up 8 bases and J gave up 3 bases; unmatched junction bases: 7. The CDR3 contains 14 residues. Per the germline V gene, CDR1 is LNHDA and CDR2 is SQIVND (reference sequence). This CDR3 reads CASSGQGSLYEQYF. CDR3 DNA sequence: TGTGCCAGTTCGGGACAGGGGAGCCTCTACGAGCAGTACTTC.

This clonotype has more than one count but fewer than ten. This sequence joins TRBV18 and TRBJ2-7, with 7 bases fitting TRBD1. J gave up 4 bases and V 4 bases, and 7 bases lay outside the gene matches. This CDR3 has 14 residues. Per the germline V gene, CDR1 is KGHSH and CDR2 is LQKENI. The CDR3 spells CASSLRDRQYEQYF. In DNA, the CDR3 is TGTGCCAGCTCACTACGGGACAGACAATACGAGCAGTACTTC.

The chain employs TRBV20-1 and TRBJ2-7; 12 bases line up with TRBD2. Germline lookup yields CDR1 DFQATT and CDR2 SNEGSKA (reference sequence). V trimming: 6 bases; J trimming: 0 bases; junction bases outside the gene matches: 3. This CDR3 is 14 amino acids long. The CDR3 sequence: CSAPLAGGSYEQYF. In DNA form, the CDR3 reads TGCAGTGCCCCACTAGCGGGAGGCTCCTACGAGCAGTACTTC.

CDR3 sequence (DNA): TGTGCCAGCTGCCCGACGGGGGGATCCTACGAGCAGTACTTC. This gives the protein CASCPTGGSYEQYF. J is TRBJ2-7 and V is TRBV12-3 or TRBV12-4; 7 bases map to TRBD2. This CDR3 is 14 amino acids long. After removal of 8 bases from V and 1 base from J, the junction contained 8 bases not matched to a gene.

CDR3 amino acids: CASSASAGTQYF. The CDR3 DNA reads TGTGCCAGCAGCGCCTCGGCGGGGACGCAGTATTTT. The chain is built from TRBV11-2 and TRBJ2-3; maybe TRBD2 (6 bases). Trimming took 5 bases from V and 9 from J, leaving 12 bases between them. This CDR3 contains 12 residues. Looked up from germline, CDR1 is SGHAT and CDR2 is FQNNGV.

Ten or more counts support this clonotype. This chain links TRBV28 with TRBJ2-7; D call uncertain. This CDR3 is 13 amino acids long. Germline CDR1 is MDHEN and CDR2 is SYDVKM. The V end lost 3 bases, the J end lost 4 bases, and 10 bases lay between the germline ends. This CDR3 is CASSFLRGYEQYF. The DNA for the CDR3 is TGTGCCAGCAGTTTCCTCCGAGGATACGAGCAGTACTTC.

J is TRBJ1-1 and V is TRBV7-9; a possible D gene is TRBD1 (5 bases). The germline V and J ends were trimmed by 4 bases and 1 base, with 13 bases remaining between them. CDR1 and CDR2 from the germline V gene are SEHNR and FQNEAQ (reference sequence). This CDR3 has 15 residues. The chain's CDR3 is CASSWGGLGNTEAFF. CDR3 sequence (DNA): TGTGCCAGCAGCTGGGGGGGGTTGGGGAACACTGAAGCTTTCTTT.

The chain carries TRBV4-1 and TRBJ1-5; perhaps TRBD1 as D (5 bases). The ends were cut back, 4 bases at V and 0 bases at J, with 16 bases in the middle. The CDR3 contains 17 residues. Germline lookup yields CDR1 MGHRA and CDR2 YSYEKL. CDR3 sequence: CASSPGAGTNSNQPQHF. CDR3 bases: TGCGCCAGCAGCCCCGGGGCAGGGACGAATAGCAATCAGCCCCAGCATTTT.

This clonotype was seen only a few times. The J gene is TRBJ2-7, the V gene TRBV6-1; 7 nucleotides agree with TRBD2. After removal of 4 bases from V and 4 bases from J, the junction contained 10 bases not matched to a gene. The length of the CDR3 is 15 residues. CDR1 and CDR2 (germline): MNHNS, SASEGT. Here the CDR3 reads CASSAYSGPSYEQYF. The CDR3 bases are TGTGCCAGCAGTGCCTATAGCGGGCCGAGTTACGAGCAGTACTTC.

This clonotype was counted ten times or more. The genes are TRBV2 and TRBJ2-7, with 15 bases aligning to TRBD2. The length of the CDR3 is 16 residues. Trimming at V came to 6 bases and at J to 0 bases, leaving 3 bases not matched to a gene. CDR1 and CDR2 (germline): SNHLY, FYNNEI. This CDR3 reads CASSGTSGGISYEQYF. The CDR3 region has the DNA TGTGCCAGCAGCGGGACTAGCGGGGGGATCTCCTACGAGCAGTACTTC.

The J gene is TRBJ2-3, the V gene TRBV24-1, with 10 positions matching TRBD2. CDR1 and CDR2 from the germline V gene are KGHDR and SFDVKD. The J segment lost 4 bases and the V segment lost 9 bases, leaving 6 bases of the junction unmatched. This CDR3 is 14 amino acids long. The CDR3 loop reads CATALAGEADTQYF. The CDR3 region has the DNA TGTGCCACCGCCCTAGCGGGGGAAGCAGATACGCAGTATTTT.

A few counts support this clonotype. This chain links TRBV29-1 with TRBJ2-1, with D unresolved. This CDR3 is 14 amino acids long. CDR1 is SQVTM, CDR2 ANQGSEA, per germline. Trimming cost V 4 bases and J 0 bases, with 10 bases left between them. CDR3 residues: CSVVSRDSYNEQFF. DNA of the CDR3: TGCAGCGTTGTTTCCAGAGACTCCTACAATGAGCAGTTCTTC.

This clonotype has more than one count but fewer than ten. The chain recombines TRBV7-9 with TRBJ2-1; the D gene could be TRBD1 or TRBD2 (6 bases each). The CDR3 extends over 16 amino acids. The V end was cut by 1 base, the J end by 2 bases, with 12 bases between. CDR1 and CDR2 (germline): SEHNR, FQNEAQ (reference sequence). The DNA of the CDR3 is TGTGCCAGCAGCTTAGGTATTGGGGGGCCCTACAATGAGCAGTTCTTC. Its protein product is CASSLGIGGPYNEQFF.

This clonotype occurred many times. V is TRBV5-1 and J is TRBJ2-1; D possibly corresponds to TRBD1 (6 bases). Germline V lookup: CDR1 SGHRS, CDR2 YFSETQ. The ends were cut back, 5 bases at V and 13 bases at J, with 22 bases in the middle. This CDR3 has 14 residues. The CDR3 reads CASRQSPSGTNQFF. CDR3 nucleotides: TGCGCCAGCAGGCAGTCCCCATCCGGGACAAACCAGTTCTTC.

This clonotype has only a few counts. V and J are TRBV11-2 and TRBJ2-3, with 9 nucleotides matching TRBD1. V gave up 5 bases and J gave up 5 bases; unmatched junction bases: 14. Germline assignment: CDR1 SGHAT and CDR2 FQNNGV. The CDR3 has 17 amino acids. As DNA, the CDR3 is TGTGCCAGCAGCCGCCCCAAGACAGGGGGTCGAGGAGATACGCAGTATTTT. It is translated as CASSRPKTGGRGDTQYF.

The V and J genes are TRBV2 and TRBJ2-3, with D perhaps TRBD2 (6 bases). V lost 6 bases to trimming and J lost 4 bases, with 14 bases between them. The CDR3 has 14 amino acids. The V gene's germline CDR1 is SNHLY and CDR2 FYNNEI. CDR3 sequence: CASRETRGPDTQYF. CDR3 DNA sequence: TGTGCCAGCAGAGAGACTAGGGGCCCAGATACGCAGTATTTT.

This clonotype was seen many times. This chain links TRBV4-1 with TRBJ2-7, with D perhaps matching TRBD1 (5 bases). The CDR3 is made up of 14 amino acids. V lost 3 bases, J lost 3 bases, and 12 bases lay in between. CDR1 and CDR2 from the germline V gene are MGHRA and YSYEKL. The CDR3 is CASSQWAGNYEQYF. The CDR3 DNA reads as TGCGCCAGCAGCCAGTGGGCAGGGAACTACGAGCAGTACTTC.

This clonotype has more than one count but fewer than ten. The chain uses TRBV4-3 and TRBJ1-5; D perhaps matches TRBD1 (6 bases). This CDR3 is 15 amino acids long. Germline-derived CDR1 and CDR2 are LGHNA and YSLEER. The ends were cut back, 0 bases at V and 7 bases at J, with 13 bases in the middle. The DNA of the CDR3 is TGCGCCAGCAGCCAAGACACAGGGTTCGGGCAGCCCCAGCATTTT. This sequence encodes CASSQDTGFGQPQHF.

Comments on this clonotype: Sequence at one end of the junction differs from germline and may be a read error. CDR3 region: CACSLLAGGNNEQFF. CDR3 nucleotides: TGCGCCTGCAGCTTGTTGGCAGGGGGGAACAATGAGCAGTTCTTC. The chain links TRBV5-1 to TRBJ2-1; tentatively, D is TRBD1 (7 bases). CDR1 is SGHRS and CDR2 is YFSETQ in the germline V gene. This CDR3 region has 15 residues.

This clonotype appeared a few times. CDR3 coding DNA: TGTGCCAGCAGCTTAGCGACGACTAGCGGGAGCAATGAGCAGTTCTTC. This encodes CASSLATTSGSNEQFF. The chain combines TRBV7-2 with TRBJ2-1; TRBD2 matches at 12 bases. Germline V lookup: CDR1 SGHTA, CDR2 FQGNSA. The CDR3 sequence is 16 residues long. V gave up 0 bases and J gave up 6 bases; unmatched junction bases: 3. The full variable domain, rest sourced from reference TRBV7-2 and TRBJ2-1, is GAGVSQSPSNKVTEKGKDVELRCDPISGHTALYWYRQSLGQGLEFLIYFQGNSAPDKSGLPSDRFSAERTGGSVSTLTIQRTQQEDSAVYLCASSLATTSGSNEQFFGPGTRLTVL.

CDR3 region: CASSYIGTSGGARTDTQYF. The CDR3 nucleotides read TGTGCCAGCAGTTACATCGGGACTAGCGGGGGGGCTCGGACAGATACGCAGTATTTT. The gene calls are TRBV6-5 and TRBJ2-3, with TRBD2 matching 16 bases. Trimming took 2 bases from V and 3 from J; bases not matched to a gene: 8. The V gene's germline CDR1 is MNHEY and CDR2 SVGAGI. This CDR3 spans 19 amino acids.

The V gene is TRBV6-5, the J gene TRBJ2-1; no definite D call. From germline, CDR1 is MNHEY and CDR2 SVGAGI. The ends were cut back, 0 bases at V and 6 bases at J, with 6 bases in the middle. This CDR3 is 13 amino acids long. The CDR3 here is CASSYSEANEQFF. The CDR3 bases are TGTGCCAGCAGTTACTCAGAGGCCAATGAGCAGTTCTTC.